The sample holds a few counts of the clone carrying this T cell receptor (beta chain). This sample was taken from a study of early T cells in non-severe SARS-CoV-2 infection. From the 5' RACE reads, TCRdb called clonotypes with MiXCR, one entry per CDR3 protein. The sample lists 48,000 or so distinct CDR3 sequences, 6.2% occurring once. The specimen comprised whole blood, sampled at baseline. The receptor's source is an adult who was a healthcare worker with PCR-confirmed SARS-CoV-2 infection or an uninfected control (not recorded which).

The CDR3 DNA is TGTGCCAGCAGTTTAGCGCCTAGCGGGAAGGACGAGCAGTACTTC. Translating it yields CASSLAPSGKDEQYF. V is TRBV27 and J is TRBJ2-7; TRBD2 agrees at 9 bases. The CDR3 covers 15 residues. Per the germline V gene, CDR1 is MNHEY and CDR2 is SMNVEV (reference sequence). V was clipped by 2 bases and J by 5 bases; unmatched bases: 7.